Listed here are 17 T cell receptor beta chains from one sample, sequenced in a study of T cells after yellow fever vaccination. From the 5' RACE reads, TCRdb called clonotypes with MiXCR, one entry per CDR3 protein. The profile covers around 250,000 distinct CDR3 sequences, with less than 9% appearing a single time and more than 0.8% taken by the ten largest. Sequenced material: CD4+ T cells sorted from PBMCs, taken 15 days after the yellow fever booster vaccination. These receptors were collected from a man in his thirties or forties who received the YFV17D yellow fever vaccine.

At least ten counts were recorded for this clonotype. CDR3 amino acids: CSVLDFSGANVLTF. CDR3 coding DNA: TGCAGCGTCTTAGACTTCTCTGGGGCCAACGTCCTGACTTTC. V usage is TRBV29-1 and J usage is TRBJ2-6; no clear D. Germline CDR1 is SQVTM and CDR2 is ANQGSEA. The CDR3 is made up of 14 amino acids. V lost 6 bases to trimming and J lost 0 bases, with 9 bases between them. The whole variable domain, remainder taken from reference TRBV29-1 and TRBJ2-6, is SAVISQKPSRDICQRGTSLTIQCQVDSQVTMMFWYRQQPGQSLTLIATANQGSEATYESGFVIDKFPISRPNLTFSTLTVSNMSPEDSSIYLCSVLDFSGANVLTFGAGSRLTVL.

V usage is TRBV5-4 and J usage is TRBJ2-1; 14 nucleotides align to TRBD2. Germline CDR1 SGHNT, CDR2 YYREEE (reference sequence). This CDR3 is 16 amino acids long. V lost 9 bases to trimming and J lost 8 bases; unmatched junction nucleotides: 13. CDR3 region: CAIAYPGTSGRYEQFF. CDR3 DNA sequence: TGTGCCATCGCTTACCCCGGGACTAGCGGGAGATATGAGCAGTTCTTC.

The CDR3 nucleotides are TGTGCCAGCAGCTCCGGACTAGCGGGAATGAATGAGCAGTTCTTC. It codes for CASSSGLAGMNEQFF. This chain joins TRBV7-2 and TRBJ2-1, with 12 bases lining up with TRBD2. The CDR3 is 15 amino acids. The ends lost 4 bases at V and 7 bases at J; junction bases unmatched: 5. The germline CDR1 and CDR2 sequences are SGHTA and FQGNSA.

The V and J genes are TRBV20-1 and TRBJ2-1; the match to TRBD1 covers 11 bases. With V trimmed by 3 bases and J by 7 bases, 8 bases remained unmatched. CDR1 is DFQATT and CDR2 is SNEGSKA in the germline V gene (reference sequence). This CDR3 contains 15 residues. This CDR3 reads CSASPGQGARNEQFF. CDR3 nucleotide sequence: TGCAGTGCTAGCCCTGGACAGGGGGCAAGGAATGAGCAGTTCTTC.

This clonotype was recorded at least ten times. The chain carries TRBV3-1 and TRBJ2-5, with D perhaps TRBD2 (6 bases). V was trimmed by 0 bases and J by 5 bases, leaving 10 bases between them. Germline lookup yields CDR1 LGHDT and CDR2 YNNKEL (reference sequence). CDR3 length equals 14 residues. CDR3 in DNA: TGTGCCAGCAGCCAAGAAGCGGGTTTGGAGACCCAGTACTTC. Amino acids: CASSQEAGLETQYF.

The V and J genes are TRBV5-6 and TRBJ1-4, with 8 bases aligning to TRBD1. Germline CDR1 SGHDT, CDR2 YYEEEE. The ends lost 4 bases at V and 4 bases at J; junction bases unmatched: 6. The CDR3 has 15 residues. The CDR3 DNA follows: TGTGCCAGCAGCCTACGGACAGGGTTTAATGAAAAACTGTTTTTT. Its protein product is CASSLRTGFNEKLFF.

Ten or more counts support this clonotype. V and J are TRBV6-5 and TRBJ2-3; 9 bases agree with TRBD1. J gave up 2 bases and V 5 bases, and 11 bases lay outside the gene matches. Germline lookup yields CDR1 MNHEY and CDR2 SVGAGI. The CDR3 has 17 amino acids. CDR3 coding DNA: TGTGCCAGCAGTCGCCCCCCGGGGACAGGGTCCACAGATACGCAGTATTTT. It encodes CASSRPPGTGSTDTQYF.

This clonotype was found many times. Here the CDR3 DNA reads TGTGCCAGCAGCGGACGGAACCCAGAAGATACGCAGTATTTT. Its translation: CASSGRNPEDTQYF. This chain joins TRBV5-5 and TRBJ2-3, with D hard to call. The germline CDR1 and CDR2 sequences are SGHKS and YYEKEE (reference sequence). V was pared by 4 bases and J by 5 bases, with 14 bases between. This CDR3 is 14 amino acids long.

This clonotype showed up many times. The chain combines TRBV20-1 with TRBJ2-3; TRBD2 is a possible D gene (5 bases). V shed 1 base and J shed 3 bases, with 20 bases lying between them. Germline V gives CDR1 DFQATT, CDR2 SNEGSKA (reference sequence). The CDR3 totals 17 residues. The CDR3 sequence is CSARGLEGYRATDTQYF. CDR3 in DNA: TGCAGTGCTAGAGGACTCGAGGGCTACCGTGCGACAGATACGCAGTATTTT.

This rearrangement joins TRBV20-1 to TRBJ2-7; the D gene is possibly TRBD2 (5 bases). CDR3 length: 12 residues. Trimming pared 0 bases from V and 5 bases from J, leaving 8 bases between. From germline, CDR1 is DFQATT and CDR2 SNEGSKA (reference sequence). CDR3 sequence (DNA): TGCAGTGCTAGAGATCGGGGTAACGAGCAGTACTTC. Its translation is CSARDRGNEQYF.

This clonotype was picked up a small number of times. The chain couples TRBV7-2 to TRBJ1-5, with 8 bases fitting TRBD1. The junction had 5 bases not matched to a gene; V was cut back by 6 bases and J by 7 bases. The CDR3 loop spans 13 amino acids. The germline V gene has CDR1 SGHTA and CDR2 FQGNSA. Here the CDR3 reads CASRLTGEQPQHF. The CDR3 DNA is TGTGCCAGCAGGCTGACAGGGGAACAGCCCCAGCATTTT.

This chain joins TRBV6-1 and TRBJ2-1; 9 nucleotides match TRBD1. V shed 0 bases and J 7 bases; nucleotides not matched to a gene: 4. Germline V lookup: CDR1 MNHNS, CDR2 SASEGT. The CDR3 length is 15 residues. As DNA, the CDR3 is TGTGCCAGCAGTGAAGCCGCCGACAGGGGGAATGAGCAGTTCTTC. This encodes CASSEAADRGNEQFF.

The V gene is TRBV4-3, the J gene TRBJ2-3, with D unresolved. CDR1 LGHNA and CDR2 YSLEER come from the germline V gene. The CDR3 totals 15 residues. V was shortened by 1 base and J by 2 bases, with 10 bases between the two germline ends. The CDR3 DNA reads TGCGCCAGCAGCCAAGTGCTGGCTCTCACAGATACGCAGTATTTT. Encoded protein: CASSQVLALTDTQYF.

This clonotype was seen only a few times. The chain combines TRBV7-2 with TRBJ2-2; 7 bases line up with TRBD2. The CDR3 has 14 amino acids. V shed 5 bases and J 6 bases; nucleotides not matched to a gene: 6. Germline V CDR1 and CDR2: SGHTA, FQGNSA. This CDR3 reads CASSPFGRAGELFF. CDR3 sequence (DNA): TGTGCCAGCAGCCCCTTTGGGAGGGCCGGGGAGCTGTTTTTT.

The DNA of the CDR3 is TGTGCCAGCAGCTTAGGGGACAGGGCCCGCAAGCTGTTTTTT. Its protein product is CASSLGDRARKLFF. This chain joins TRBV7-2 and TRBJ2-2, with 9 positions matching TRBD1. CDR1 and CDR2 (germline): SGHTA, FQGNSA. The CDR3 length is 14 residues. With 1 base clipped from V and 12 bases from J, the junction kept 6 bases outside the gene matches.

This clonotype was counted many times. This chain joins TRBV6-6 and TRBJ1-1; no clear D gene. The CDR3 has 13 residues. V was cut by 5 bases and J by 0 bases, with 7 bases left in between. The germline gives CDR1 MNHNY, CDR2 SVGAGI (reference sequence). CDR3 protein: CASSPQMNTEAFF. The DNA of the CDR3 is TGTGCCAGCAGTCCCCAGATGAACACTGAAGCTTTCTTT.

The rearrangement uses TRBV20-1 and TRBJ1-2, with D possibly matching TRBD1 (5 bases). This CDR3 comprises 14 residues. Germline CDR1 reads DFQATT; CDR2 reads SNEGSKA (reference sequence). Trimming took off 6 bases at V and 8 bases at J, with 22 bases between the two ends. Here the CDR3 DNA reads TGCAGTGCCGTGGGCCGTAAGACAGACTTGGGCTACACCTTC. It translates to CSAVGRKTDLGYTF.